This T cell receptor beta chain was identified in a study of cytomegalovirus exposure and HLA in healthy donors. Across the study: Across 300 to 400 genotyped donors, roughly 80% landed in the Caucasian-associated ancestry cluster.

Primers: 60 Vbeta forward and 13 Jbeta reverse. Method: immunoSEQ multiplex PCR; TCRdb's copy keeps in-frame clones and lacks some. The table lists 120,000 or so clones, roughly 72% of them singletons. Sequencing was performed on PBMCs. The clonotype originates from a man aged 40-50 years in good health and CMV-seropositive.

CDR3 sequence reads: CASSLSGGNTIYF. For the CDR3, the DNA is TGTGCCAGCAGTTTATCCGGGGGAAACACCATATATTTT. J is TRBJ1-3 and V is TRBV27; D remains ambiguous. CDR1 is MNHEY, CDR2 SMNVEV, per germline (reference sequence). The CDR3 spans 13 residues. V was trimmed by 0 bases and J by 4 bases, leaving 4 bases between them.